The 7 T cell receptor beta chains listed next were all sequenced from one sample in a study of Graves' ophthalmopathy and Graves' hyperthyroidism. Amplifying from RNA transcripts, the study obtained TCR beta CDR3 regions. First-round RT-PCR employed HTBI primers, with a second-round multiplex PCR after it. TCRdb reprocessed the multiplex PCR reads via MiXCR and lists one record per CDR3 protein. Found here are approximately 1.2 million distinct CDR3 sequences, about two fifths of them singletons; the top ten hold approximately 10%. Sequencing input: peripheral blood or thyroid tissue (not recorded which). The receptors were sampled from an adult man with Graves' hyperthyroidism.

Of note for this clonotype: It may be a read error: a sequence one base away is much more abundant. The CDR3: CASGYTGAYEQYF. Written as DNA, the CDR3 is TGTGCCAGCGGTTACACAGGAGCCTACGAGCAGTACTTC. The rearrangement uses TRBV6-6 and TRBJ2-7, with a tentative D call TRBD1 (5 bases). The CDR3 extends over 13 amino acids. The germline gives CDR1 MNHNY, CDR2 SVGAGI (reference sequence).

The V gene is TRBV28, the J gene TRBJ2-7; 7 bases map to TRBD1. This CDR3 has 14 residues. The germline V gene has CDR1 MDHEN and CDR2 SYDVKM. Trimming removed 7 bases from V and 4 bases from J; junction bases left unmatched: 10. This chain's CDR3 is CASTQPAGGYEQYF. The CDR3 nucleotides read TGTGCCAGCACCCAGCCGGCAGGGGGTTACGAGCAGTACTTC.

This clonotype was detected many times. The chain carries TRBV7-2 and TRBJ1-1, with D unclear. In germline, CDR1 is SGHTA, CDR2 FQGNSA. The CDR3 has 15 amino acids. V was cut by 5 bases and J by 1 base, with 14 bases left in between. The CDR3 here is CASSATEFQNTEAFF. The CDR3 DNA reads TGTGCCAGCAGCGCCACAGAGTTTCAGAACACTGAAGCTTTCTTT. The complete variable domain, with remaining parts taken from reference TRBV7-2 and TRBJ1-1, reads GAGVSQSPSNKVTEKGKDVELRCDPISGHTALYWYRQSLGQGLEFLIYFQGNSAPDKSGLPSDRFSAERTGGSVSTLTIQRTQQEDSAVYLCASSATEFQNTEAFFGQGTRLTVV.

This clonotype was found many times. V usage is TRBV10-3 and J usage is TRBJ1-2, with D perhaps matching TRBD1 (6 bases). The CDR3 consists of 11 residues. The V gene's germline CDR1 is ENHRY and CDR2 SYGVKD. Trimming left V 7 bases short and J 8 bases short, with 11 bases between. As DNA, the CDR3 is TGTGCCATCACAGGGGATCGGGGCTACACCTTC. It encodes CAITGDRGYTF.

This clonotype was found many times. This chain connects TRBV20-1 to TRBJ1-2; possible D gene TRBD1, 6 bases. Germline V gene data show CDR1 as DFQATT and CDR2 as SNEGSKA (reference sequence). Trimming stripped 3 bases from V and 14 bases from J, with 10 bases between. The CDR3 contains 9 residues. CDR3 coding DNA: TGCAGTGCTAGTGAAGGGGGTACCTTC. Protein sequence: CSASEGGTF.

V usage is TRBV7-9 and J usage is TRBJ1-4, with TRBD1 as a possible D gene (5 bases). The assigned J gene may be wrong: the sequence end matches TRBJ1-1 better. Germline V lookup: CDR1 SEHNR, CDR2 FQNEAQ (reference sequence). The CDR3 is 13 residues long. CDR3 nucleotides: TGTGCCAACAGGCGGACACTTAACACTGAAGCTTTCTTT. It specifies CANRRTLNTEAFF.

There are many counts of this clonotype. The gene calls are TRBV12-3 or TRBV12-4 and TRBJ1-2; TRBD1 matches 9 bases. This CDR3 has 15 residues. V shed 3 bases and J 5 bases; nucleotides not matched to a gene: 7. The CDR3 coding sequence is TGTGCCAGCAGTTTGGGACAGGGCCTAGGATATGGCTACACCTTC. This gives the protein CASSLGQGLGYGYTF.